This T cell receptor (beta chain) was observed in a study of T cell responses to AZD1222 COVID-19 vaccine. Study-wide findings and caveats: Nearly half of spike-specific TCRs reportedly target variant regions that are unmutated in the B.1.351 and B.1.1.7 variants.

Some clones are missing from TCRdb's copy, which holds only in-frame ones; the method was immunoSEQ multiplex PCR. The table has some 89,000 clones, roughly 90% seen once. About this clone: What it recognizes is unknown.

V lost 7 bases to trimming and J lost 3 bases, with 9 bases between them. CDR3 length equals 13 residues. The germline V gene has CDR1 KGHDR and CDR2 SFDVKD. The sample was peripheral blood, taken on day 0 of MenACWY control vaccination. The genes are TRBV24-1 and TRBJ2-1; TRBD1 is a possible D gene (5 bases). This receptor was identified in an adult in good health. The chain's CDR3 is CATSREGYNEQFF. CDR3 sequence (DNA): TGTGCCACCAGCAGGGAAGGCTACAATGAGCAGTTCTTC.